This T cell receptor beta chain originates from a study of T-cell memory formation after mild COVID-19. Study information: Clustering of TCRs was largely donor specific. Notes on the study in general: Mostly located in CM and EM were contracting CD4+ clones, with contracting CD8+ clones located in EMRA. Clones shrinking from day 15 to 85 showed even CD4/CD8 mixes; later expanders tilted CD4+. Pre-infection memory showed some responding clones, and this suggested that cross-reactive memory joined.

This clonotype has just a few counts. The antigen remains unidentified. The germline V gene encodes CDR1 SQVTM and CDR2 ANQGSEA. The V end was cut by 5 bases, the J end by 0 bases, with 13 bases between. This CDR3 spans 14 amino acids. From the 5' RACE reads, TCRdb called clonotypes with MiXCR, one entry per CDR3 protein. In the table there are some 210,000 distinct CDR3 sequences, 15% to 20% of which are singletons. The sequenced sample was PBMCs or a T cell subset sorted from them (not recorded which). The receptor was derived from an adult woman who had mild COVID-19 (a few samples of this study predate the infection). Cell type and time point are not known. V gene TRBV29-1 combines with J gene TRBJ2-5; perhaps TRBD1 as D (6 bases). In DNA, the CDR3 is TGCAGCGTTTATAGGGGGTCATACCAAGAGACCCAGTACTTC. Translated, it gives CSVYRGSYQETQYF.